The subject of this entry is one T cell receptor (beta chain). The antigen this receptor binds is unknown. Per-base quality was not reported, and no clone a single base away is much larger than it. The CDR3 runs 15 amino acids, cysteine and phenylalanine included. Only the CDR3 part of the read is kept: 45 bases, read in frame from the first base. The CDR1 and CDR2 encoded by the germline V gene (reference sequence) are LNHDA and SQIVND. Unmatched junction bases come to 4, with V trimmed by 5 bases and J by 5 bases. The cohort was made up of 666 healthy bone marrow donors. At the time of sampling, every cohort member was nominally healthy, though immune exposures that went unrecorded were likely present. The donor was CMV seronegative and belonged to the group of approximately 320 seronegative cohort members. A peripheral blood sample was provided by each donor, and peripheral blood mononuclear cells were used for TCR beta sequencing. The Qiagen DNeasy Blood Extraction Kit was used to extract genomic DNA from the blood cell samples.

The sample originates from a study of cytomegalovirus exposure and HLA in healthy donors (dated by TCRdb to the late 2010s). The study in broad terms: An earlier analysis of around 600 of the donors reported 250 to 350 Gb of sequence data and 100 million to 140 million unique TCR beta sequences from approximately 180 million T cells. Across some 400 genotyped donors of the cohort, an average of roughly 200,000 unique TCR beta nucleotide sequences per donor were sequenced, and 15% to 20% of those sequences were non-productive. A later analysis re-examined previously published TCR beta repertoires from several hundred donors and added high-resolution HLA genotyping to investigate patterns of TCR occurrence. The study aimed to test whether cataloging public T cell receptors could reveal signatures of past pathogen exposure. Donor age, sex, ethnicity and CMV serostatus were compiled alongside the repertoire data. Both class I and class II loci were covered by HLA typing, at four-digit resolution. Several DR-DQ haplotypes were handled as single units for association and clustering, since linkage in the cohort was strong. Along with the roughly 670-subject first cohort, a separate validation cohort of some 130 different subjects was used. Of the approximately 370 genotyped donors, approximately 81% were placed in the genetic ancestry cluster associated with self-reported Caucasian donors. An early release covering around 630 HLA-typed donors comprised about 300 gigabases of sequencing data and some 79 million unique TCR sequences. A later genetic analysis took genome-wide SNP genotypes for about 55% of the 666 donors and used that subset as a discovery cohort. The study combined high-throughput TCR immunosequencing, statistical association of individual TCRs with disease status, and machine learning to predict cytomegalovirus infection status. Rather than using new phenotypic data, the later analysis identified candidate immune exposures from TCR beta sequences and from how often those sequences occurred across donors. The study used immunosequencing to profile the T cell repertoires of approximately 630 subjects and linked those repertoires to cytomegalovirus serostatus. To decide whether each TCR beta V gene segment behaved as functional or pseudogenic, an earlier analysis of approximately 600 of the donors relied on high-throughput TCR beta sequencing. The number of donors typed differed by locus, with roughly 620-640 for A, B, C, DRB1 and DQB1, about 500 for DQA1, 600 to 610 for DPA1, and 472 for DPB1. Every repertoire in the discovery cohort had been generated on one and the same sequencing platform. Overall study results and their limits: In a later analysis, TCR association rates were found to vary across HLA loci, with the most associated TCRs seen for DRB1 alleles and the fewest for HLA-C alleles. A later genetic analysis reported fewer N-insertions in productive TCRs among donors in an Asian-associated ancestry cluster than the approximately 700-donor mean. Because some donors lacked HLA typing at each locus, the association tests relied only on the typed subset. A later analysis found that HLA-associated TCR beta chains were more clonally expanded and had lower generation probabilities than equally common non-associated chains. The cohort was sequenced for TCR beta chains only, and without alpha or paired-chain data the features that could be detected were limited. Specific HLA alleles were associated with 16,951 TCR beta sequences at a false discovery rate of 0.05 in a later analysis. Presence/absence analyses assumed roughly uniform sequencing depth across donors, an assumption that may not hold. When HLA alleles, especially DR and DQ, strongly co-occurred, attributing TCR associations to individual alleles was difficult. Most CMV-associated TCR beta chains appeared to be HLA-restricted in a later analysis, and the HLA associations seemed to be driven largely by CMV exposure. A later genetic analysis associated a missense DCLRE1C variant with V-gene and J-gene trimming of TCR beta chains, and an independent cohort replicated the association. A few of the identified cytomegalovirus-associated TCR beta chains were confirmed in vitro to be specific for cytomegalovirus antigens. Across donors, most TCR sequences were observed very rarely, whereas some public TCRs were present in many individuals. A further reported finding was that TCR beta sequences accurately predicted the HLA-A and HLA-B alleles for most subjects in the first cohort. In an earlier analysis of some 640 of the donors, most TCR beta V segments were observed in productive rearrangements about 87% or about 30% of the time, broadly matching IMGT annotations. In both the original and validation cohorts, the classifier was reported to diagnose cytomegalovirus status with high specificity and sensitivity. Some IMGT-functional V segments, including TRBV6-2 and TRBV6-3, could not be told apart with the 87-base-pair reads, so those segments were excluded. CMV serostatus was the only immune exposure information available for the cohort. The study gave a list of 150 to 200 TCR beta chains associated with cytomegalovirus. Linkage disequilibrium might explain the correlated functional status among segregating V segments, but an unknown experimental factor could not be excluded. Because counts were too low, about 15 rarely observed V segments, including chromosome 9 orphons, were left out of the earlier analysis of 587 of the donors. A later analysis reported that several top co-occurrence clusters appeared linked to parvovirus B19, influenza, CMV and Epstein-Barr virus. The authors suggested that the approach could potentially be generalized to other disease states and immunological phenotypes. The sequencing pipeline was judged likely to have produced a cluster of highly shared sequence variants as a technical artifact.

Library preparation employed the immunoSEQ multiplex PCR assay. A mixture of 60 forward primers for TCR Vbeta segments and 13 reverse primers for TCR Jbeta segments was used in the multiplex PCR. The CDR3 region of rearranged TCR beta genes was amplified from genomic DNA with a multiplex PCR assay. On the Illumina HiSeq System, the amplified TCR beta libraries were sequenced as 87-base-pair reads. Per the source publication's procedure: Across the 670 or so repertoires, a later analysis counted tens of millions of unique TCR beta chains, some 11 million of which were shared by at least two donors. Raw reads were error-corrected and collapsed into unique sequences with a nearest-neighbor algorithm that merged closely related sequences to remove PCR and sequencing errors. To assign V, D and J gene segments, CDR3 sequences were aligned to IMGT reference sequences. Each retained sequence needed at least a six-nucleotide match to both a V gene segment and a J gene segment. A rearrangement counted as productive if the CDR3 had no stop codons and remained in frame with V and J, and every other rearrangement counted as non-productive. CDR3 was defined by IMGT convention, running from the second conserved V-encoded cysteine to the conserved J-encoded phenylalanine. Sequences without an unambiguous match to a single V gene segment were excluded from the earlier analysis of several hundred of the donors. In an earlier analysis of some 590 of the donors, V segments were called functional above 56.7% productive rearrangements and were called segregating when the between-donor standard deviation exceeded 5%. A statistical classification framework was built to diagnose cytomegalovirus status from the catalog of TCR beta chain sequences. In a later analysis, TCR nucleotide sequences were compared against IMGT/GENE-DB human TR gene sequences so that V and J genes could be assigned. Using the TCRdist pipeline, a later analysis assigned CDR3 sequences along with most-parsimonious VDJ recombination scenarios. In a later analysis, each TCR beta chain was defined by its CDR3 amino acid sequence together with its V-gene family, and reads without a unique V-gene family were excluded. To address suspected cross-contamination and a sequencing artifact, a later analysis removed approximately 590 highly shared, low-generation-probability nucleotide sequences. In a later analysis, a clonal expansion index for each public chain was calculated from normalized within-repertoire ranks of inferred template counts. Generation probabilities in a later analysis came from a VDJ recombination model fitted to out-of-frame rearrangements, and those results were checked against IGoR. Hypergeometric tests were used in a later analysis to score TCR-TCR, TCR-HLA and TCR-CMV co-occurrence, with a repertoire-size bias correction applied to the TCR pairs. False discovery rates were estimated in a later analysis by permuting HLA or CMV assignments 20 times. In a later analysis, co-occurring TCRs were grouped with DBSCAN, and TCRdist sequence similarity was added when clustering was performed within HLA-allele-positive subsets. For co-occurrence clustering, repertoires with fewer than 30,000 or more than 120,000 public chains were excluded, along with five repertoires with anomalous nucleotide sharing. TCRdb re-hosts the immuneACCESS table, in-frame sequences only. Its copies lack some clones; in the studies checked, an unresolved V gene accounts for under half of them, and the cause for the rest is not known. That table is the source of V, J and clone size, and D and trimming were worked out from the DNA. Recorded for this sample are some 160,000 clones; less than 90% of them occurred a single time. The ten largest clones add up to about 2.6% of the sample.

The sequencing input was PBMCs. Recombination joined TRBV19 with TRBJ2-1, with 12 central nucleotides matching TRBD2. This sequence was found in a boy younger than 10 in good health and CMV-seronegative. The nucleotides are TGTGCCAGTAGTGTGACTAGCGGGAGACACAATGAGCAGTTCTTC. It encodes CASSVTSGRHNEQFF. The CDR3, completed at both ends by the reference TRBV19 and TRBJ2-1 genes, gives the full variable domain DGGITQSPKYLFRKEGQNVTLSCEQNLNHDAMYWYRQDPGQGLRLIYYSQIVNDFQKGDIAEGYSVSREKKESFPLTVTSAQKNPTAFYLCASSVTSGRHNEQFFGPGTRLTVL.